The TCR beta chain described here comes from a study of T cell responses to AZD1222 COVID-19 vaccine (dated by TCRdb to the early 2020s). Describing the broader study: TCR sequencing covered roughly 230 trial participants: 200 to 220 given two doses of AZD1222 and 26 given two doses of MenACWY control vaccine. Trial participants were enrolled by age into 18-55, 56-69 and 70-plus year subgroups, with 148, 28 and 57 TCR-sequenced participants respectively. Overall study outcomes, separate from this receptor: Participants were mostly white British, with more females than males. The authors suggested clonal diversity may have been underestimated. Spike-specific TCR breadth and depth rose significantly after two AZD1222 doses compared with day 0 and with MenACWY recipients. The vaccine-associated CD4 TCRs covered the entire spike protein, and the dominant responses fell in regions 160-218 and 743-854. Reportedly, close to half of the unique spike-specific TCRs recognized epitopes lying outside the regions that are mutated in the B.1.351 and B.1.1.7 variants. In the small 56-69-year group, the increase in depth fell short of significance, most likely because of low power. Conclusions about previously exposed vaccinees were limited because only six or seven AZD1222 recipients were SARS-CoV-2 seropositive at baseline. No day 14 peak-response samples were available, so repertoires were characterized only after the peak T cell response.

The time point label on this specimen signifies: about 28 days (+/-7) after the second vaccine dose. Because spike-specific TCR depth and breadth did not differ between the two schedules, AZD1222 recipients who got a second dose at roughly 4 weeks were pooled with those who got a second dose at roughly 12 weeks. Vaccinee samples were obtained from the UK trials COV001 and COV002, which included a single-blind randomized controlled phase 2/3 trial of AZD1222 (ChAdOx1 nCoV-19) in healthy adults. For TCRbeta chain sequencing, PBMC samples were collected from trial participants at day 0 and at day 28 after the second dose. The CDR3 regions of human TCRbeta chains were analyzed by immunosequencing. In the authors' own workflow: TCRs in the repertoires were matched against a reference library of SARS-CoV-2-specific TCRs that had been generated with the MIRA antigen-specificity platform. Breadth was defined as the fraction of unique TCRs that were SARS-CoV-2-associated, and depth was defined as the fraction of total T cells that were SARS-CoV-2-associated. Using the MIRA data, each spike-specific TCR was mapped to the spike region that the TCR reacts to and placed in a CD4 or CD8 class. Log10-transformed breadth and depth values were compared by one-way ANOVA with Sidak's multiple comparisons tests. TCRdb took this table from immuneACCESS and kept in-frame rearrangements with V and J called. Such tables lack part of the clones; where checked against another copy, unresolved V genes explain under half of the gap, and the rest is unexplained. For V, J and clone size, that table is used; D and trimming come from the DNA. Across this sample there are about 110,000 clones, with 94% seen only once. About 3.1% of the sample is taken by the ten largest.

This clone showed up just once. The specificity of this receptor is unknown. No qualities accompany the bases; no much larger clone lies one base away. The trim is 5 bases for V and 12 bases for J, with a gap of 19 bases between the germline ends. Sequences SGHAT (CDR1) and FQNNGV (CDR2) are obtained from the germline V gene. The CDR3 runs 13 amino acids, cysteine and phenylalanine included. Just the 39-base CDR3 DNA is kept, in frame starting at base 1. The sample here was peripheral blood, taken 28 days after the second AZD1222 dose. This TCR was sampled from an adult who received the AZD1222 COVID-19 vaccine. The chain links TRBV11-2 with TRBJ1-1, with TRBD1 as a weak D call on 6 bases. CDR3 reads: CASSEDTGREPFF. DNA sequence: TGTGCCAGCAGCGAAGATACAGGGCGGGAACCTTTCTTT.